This T cell receptor beta chain was obtained from a study of cytomegalovirus exposure and HLA in healthy donors. This CDR3 is 11 amino acids long. CDR1 DFQATT and CDR2 SNEGSKA come from the germline V gene (reference sequence). Trimming took off 0 bases at V and 5 bases at J, with 5 bases between the two ends. In the case of this clone: Other DNA sequences of this sample code for an identical CDR3.

13 Jbeta primers and 60 Vbeta primers were used for the PCR. TCRdb keeps only in-frame clones here, not all; method: immunoSEQ multiplex PCR. Recorded for this sample: just under 80,000 clones. Sequenced input: PBMCs. This receptor was obtained from a man aged 18 to 29 in good health and CMV-seropositive. V usage is TRBV20-1 and J usage is TRBJ2-7; D unclear. CDR3 DNA: TGCAGTGCTAGAGATTTAAACGAGCAGTACTTC. Protein sequence: CSARDLNEQYF.